The next 2 T cell receptor beta chains were all read from a single sample in a study of metastatic and nonmetastatic thyroid tumors. Not a single patient had been given any form of treatment at any point before undergoing thyroid surgery. With MiXCR, TCRdb reprocessed the PCR reads. The sample contains about 69,000 clones, 12% to 15% of which appear only once. Sequenced input: blood. These receptors were taken from a male donor with papillary thyroid cancer or a benign thyroid nodule (not recorded which). Some clones in this sample may be carry-over from other donors' samples.

This clone was recorded at least ten times. The genes are TRBV6-6 and TRBJ2-3; D unresolved. Germline V gene sequence: CDR1 MNHNY, CDR2 SVGAGI (reference sequence). This CDR3 spans 17 amino acids. V lost 2 bases and J lost 0, with 15 bases in between. This CDR3 is CASSYPREGPSTDTQYF. CDR3 in DNA: TGTGCCAGCAGTTACCCTCGTGAAGGGCCAAGCACAGATACGCAGTATTTT.

This clone was found many times. The chain carries TRBV30 and TRBJ2-7, with 7 nucleotides matching TRBD1. Germline CDR1 is GTSNPN and CDR2 is SVGIG (reference sequence). Trimming removed 4 bases from V and 2 bases from J; junction bases left unmatched: 11. CDR3 size: 15 residues. The CDR3 DNA is TGTGCCTGGACCAACCCTTCAGACAGGGCCTACGAGCAGTACTTC. It specifies CAWTNPSDRAYEQYF.